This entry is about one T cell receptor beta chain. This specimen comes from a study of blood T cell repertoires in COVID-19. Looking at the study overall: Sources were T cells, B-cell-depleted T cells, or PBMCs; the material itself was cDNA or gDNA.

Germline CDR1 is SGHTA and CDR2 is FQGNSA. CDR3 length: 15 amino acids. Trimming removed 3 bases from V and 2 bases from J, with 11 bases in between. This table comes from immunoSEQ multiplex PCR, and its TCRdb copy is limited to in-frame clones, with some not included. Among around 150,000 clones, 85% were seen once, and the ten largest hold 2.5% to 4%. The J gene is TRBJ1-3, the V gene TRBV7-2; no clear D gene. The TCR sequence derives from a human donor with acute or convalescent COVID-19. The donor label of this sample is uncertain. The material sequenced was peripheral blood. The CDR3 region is CASSLGGAAGNTIYF. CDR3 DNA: TGTGCCAGCAGCTTGGGAGGTGCGGCTGGAAACACCATATATTTT.